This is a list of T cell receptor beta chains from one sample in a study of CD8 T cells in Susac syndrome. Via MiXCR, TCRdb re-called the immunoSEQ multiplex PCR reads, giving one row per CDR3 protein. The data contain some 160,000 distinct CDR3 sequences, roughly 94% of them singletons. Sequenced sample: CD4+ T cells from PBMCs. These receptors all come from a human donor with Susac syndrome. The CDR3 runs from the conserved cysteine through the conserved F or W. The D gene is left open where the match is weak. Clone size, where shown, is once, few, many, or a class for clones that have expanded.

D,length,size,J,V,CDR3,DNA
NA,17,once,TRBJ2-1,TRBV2,CASISLPQGYPYNEQFF,TGTGCCAGCATTTCCTTACCCCAGGGATACCCCTACAATGAGCAGTTCTTC
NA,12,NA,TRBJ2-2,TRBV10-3,CAIRGGGPELFF,TGTGCCATCAGGGGAGGGGGCCCGGAGCTGTTTTTT
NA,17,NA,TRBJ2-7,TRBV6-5,CASSSPSGRGISYEQYF,TGTGCCAGCAGTTCTCCCTCGGGGAGGGGGATTTCCTACGAGCAGTACTTC
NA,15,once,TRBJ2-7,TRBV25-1,CASSGGVNDSYEQYF,TGTGCCAGCAGTGGAGGGGTCAATGACTCCTACGAGCAGTACTTC
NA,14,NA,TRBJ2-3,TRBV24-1,CATMDGTSTDTQYF,TGTGCCACCATGGACGGCACTAGCACAGATACGCAGTATTTT
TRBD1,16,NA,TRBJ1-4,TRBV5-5,CASSLDAGGISEKLFF,TGTGCCAGCAGCTTGGACGCAGGGGGTATTAGTGAAAAACTGTTTTTT
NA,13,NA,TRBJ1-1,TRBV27,CASSLWAGTEAFF,TGTGCCAGCAGTTTATGGGCTGGCACTGAAGCTTTCTTT
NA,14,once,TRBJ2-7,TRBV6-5,CASSLTVPSYEQYF,TGTGCCAGCAGCTTGACGGTACCTTCCTACGAGCAGTACTTC
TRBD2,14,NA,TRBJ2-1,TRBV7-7,CASSSSGGANEQFF,TGTGCCAGCAGCTCGAGCGGGGGGGCCAATGAGCAGTTCTTC
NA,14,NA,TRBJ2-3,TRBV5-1,CASQGESGTDTQYF,TGCGCCAGCCAAGGGGAGTCTGGCACAGATACGCAGTATTTT
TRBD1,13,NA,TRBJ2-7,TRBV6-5,CASSYDRGYEQYF,TGTGCCAGCAGTTACGACAGGGGATACGAGCAGTACTTC
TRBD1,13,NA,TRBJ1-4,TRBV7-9,CASSPQGGEKLFF,TGTGCCAGCAGCCCTCAGGGGGGTGAAAAACTGTTTTTT
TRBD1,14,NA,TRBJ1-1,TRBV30,CAWSVIRGQTEAFF,TGTGCCTGGAGTGTAATCAGGGGGCAAACTGAAGCTTTCTTT
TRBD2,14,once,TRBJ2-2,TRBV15,CATSRDRGVGELFF,TGTGCCACCAGCAGAGATCGGGGGGTCGGGGAGCTGTTTTTT
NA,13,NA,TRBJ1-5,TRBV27,CASSFDPRQPQHF,TGTGCCAGCAGTTTCGACCCCAGGCAGCCCCAGCATTTT
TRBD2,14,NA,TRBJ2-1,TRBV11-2,CASSRGGVYNEQFF,TGTGCCAGCAGCCGCGGGGGGGTGTACAATGAGCAGTTCTTC
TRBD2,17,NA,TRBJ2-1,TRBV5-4,CASSLSTGGGSYNEQFF,TGTGCCAGCAGCTTGTCGACGGGGGGGGGATCCTACAATGAGCAGTTCTTC
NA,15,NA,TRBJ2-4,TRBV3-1,CASSQGRQGGNIQYF,TGTGCCAGCAGCCAAGGACGACAGGGAGGAAACATTCAGTACTTC
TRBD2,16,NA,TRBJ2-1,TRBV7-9,CASSLELAGTYNEQFF,TGTGCCAGCAGCTTAGAACTAGCGGGGACCTACAATGAGCAGTTCTTC
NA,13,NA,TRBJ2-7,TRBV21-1,CARETGSGYEQYF,TGTGCCAGGGAGACCGGTTCGGGGTACGAGCAGTACTTC
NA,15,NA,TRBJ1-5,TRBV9,CASSVGGLSNQPQHF,TGTGCCAGCAGCGTAGGAGGGCTAAGCAATCAGCCCCAGCATTTT
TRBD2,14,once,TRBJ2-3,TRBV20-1,CSVGTSGGGDTQYF,TGCAGTGTTGGGACTAGCGGGGGAGGAGATACGCAGTATTTT
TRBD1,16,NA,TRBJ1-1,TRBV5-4,CASSLAGTGPSTEAFF,TGTGCCAGCAGCTTGGCCGGGACAGGCCCAAGCACTGAAGCTTTCTTT
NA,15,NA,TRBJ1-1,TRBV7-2,CASSFLAGGNTEAFF,TGTGCCAGCAGCTTCCTAGCGGGCGGGAACACTGAAGCTTTCTTT
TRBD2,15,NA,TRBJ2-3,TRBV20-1,CSASGERGGRNTQYF,TGCAGTGCTAGTGGCGAGCGGGGGGGCCGGAATACGCAGTATTTT
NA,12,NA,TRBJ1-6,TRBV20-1,CSARDETGPLHF,TGCAGTGCTAGAGATGAAACGGGACCCCTCCACTTT
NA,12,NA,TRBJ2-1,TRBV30,CAWGAKNNEQFF,TGTGCCTGGGGGGCCAAAAACAATGAGCAGTTCTTC
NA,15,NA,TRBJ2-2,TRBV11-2,CASSLDGRRTGELFF,TGTGCCAGCAGCCTGGACGGGCGACGGACCGGGGAGCTGTTTTTT
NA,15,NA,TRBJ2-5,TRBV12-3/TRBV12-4,CGQLRIRKIWETQYF,TGTGGGCAGCTGCGCATACGGAAAATCTGGGAGACCCAGTACTTC
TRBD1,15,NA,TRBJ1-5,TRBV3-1,CASSQHGQGSQPQHF,TGTGCCAGCAGCCAACACGGACAGGGGAGTCAGCCCCAGCATTTT
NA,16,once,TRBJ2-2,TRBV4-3,CASSPRRGANTGELFF,TGCGCCAGCAGCCCCCGGAGAGGGGCTAACACCGGGGAGCTGTTTTTT
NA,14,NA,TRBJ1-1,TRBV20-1,CSADQGQMNTEAFF,TGCAGTGCGGATCAGGGCCAGATGAACACTGAAGCTTTCTTT
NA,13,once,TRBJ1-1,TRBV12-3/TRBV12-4,CASTFWGNTEAFF,TGTGCCAGCACCTTTTGGGGGAACACTGAAGCTTTCTTT